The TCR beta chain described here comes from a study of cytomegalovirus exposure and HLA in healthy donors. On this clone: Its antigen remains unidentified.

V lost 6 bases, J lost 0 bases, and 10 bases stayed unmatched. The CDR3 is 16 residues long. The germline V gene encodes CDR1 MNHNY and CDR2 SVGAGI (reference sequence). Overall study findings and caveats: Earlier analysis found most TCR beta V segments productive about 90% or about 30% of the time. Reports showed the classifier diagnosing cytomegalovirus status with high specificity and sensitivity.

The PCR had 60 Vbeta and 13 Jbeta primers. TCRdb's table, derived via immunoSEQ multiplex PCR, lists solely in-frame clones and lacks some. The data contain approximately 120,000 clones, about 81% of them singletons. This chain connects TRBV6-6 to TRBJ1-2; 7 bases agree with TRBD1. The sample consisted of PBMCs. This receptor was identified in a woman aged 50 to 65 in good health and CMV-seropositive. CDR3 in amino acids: CASRTPRDRANYGYTF. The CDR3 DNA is TGTGCCAGCAGGACGCCGCGGGACAGAGCTAACTATGGCTACACCTTC.